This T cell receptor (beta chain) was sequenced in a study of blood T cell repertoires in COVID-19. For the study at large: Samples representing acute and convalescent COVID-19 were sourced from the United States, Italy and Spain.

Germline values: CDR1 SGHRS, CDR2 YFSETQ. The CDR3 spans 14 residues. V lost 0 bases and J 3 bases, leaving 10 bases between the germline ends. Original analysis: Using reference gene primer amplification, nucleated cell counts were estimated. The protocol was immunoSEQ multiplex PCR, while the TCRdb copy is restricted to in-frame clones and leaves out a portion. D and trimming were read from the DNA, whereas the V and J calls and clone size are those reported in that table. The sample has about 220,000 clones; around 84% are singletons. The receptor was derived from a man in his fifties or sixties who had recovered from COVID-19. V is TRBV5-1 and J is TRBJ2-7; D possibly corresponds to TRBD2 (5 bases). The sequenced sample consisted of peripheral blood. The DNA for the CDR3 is TGCGCCAGCAGCTTGGATCTAGCAGTCTACGAGCAGTACTTC. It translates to CASSLDLAVYEQYF.